The T cell receptor (beta chain) under discussion was sequenced for a study of cytomegalovirus exposure and HLA in healthy donors. Study outcomes and limitations: In a later analysis, most CMV-associated TCR beta chains appeared HLA-restricted. Segments of the TCR beta V type were, in most cases, productive about 90% or about 30% of the time in an earlier analysis. Accurate predictions that matched the HLA-A and HLA-B alleles of most subjects were reportedly made from TCR beta sequences.

60 Vbeta and 13 Jbeta primers were used in PCR. Profiled with immunoSEQ multiplex PCR; TCRdb holds only in-frame clones, not every one. Of more than 100,000 clones listed, about 10% were seen once; the top ten hold 6.5% to 9%. There are a few counts of this clone. Its antigen is undetermined. This sequence originates from a woman aged 40-49 years in good health and CMV-seropositive. Source material: PBMCs.

The DNA of the CDR3 is TGTGCCAGCAGCCCTCGGACAGTCTTGTATGAGCAGTTCTTC. Translated, it gives CASSPRTVLYEQFF. The genes are TRBV7-8 and TRBJ2-1; the D gene is possibly TRBD1 (6 bases). V was shortened by 5 bases and J by 8 bases, with 16 bases between the two germline ends. Germline V lookup: CDR1 SGHVS, CDR2 FQNEAQ. This CDR3 is built from 14 residues.